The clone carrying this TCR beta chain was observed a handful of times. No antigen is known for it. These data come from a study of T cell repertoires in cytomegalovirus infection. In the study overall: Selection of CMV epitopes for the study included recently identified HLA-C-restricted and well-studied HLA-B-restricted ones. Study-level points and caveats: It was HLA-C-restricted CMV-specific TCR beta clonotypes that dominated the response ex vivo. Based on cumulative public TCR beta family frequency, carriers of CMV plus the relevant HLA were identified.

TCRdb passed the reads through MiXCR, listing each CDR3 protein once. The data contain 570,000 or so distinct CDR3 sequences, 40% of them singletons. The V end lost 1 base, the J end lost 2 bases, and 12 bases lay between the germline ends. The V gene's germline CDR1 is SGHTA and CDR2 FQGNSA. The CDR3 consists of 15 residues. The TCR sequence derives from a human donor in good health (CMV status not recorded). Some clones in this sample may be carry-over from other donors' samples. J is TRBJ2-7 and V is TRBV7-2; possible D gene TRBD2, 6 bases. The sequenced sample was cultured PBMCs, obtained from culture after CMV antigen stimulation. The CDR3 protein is CASSLEAGTTYEQYF. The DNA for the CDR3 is TGTGCCAGCAGCTTAGAGGCGGGAACGACCTACGAGCAGTACTTC.